This is a list of T cell receptor beta chains from one sample in a study of blood T cell repertoires in COVID-19. Measured with immunoSEQ multiplex PCR; TCRdb has only the in-frame clones, and not every one. The table has some 130,000 clones, around nine tenths seen once; the top ten hold roughly 10%. The sample consisted of peripheral blood. All receptors come from a woman in her 70s with COVID-19, enrolled during active disease. Both conserved end residues are trimmed from each CDR3. Each record gives: CDR3 length, V gene, J gene, CDR3 protein.

>16|TRBV15|TRBJ2-7
ATSRIPGLAASSYEQY
>15|TRBV7-9|TRBJ2-7
ASSLPVTGQGAYEQY
>12|TRBV30|TRBJ1-1
AWNGGAANTEAF
>11|TRBV30|TRBJ1-1
AWSGERGTEAF
>15|TRBV5-1|TRBJ2-7
ASSPTSSGSHSYEQY
>12|TRBV3-1/TRBV3-2|TRBJ1-2
ASSRPGGIYGYT
>12|TRBV19|TRBJ1-1
ASSKGALGTEAF
>13|TRBV3-1/TRBV3-2|TRBJ2-3
ASSHRGTRMDTQY
>13|TRBV16|TRBJ2-1
ASSQLAGGPYEQF
>10|TRBV28|TRBJ1-1
ASSWQGSRAF
>14|TRBV5-6|TRBJ1-2
ASSSIFRASNYGYT
>13|TRBV5-4|TRBJ2-1
ASSNKQGSYNEQF
>12|TRBV11-3|TRBJ2-2
ASSPQGDTGELF
>11|TRBV30|TRBJ2-3
AWKSGVADTQY
>11|TRBV9|TRBJ1-4
ASRGGANEKLF
>12|TRBV29-1|TRBJ2-5
WVGGLGGGETQY
>9|TRBV20-1|TRBJ1-1
SADKGTEAF
>14|TRBV18|TRBJ1-2
ASSPGTGGRNYGYT
>12|TRBV15|TRBJ1-5
ATTADRGNQPQH
>14|TRBV28|TRBJ1-2
ASSFSGQGGLYGYT
>14|TRBV28|TRBJ1-3
ASSSAGGSSGNTIY
>11|TRBV12-3/TRBV12-4|TRBJ1-4
ASSAPRGEKLF
>10|TRBV7-2|TRBJ1-5
ASSIGAQPQH
>11|TRBV9|TRBJ1-2
ASSVVTNYGYT
>11|TRBV29-1|TRBJ1-1
SVRTGMNTEAF
>14|TRBV5-5|TRBJ2-2
ASSFRGGRDTGELF
>11|TRBV28|TRBJ2-1
ASSLQGHNEQF
>11|TRBV5-1|TRBJ1-1
ASSSPGNTEAF
>11|TRBV28|TRBJ1-1
ASKRTNRGEAF
>12|TRBV6-5|TRBJ1-2
ASSYSVRTYGYT
>14|TRBV18|TRBJ1-6
ASSPPDRQGGSPLH
>12|TRBV30|TRBJ1-5
AWSVRGFSQPQH
>14|TRBV9|TRBJ2-2
ASSVVGSGFAGELF
>14|TRBV27|TRBJ1-4
ANHPPRASTNEKLF
>12|TRBV10-1|TRBJ1-3
ASSESSSGNTIY
>13|TRBV28|TRBJ2-2
ASSLGGWNTGELF
>12|TRBV6-2/TRBV6-3|TRBJ1-1
ASSSPTRNTEAF
>12|TRBV2|TRBJ1-1
ASSRDRSYTEAF
>16|TRBV2|TRBJ2-2
ASSEGTDRGALGGELF
>11|TRBV3-1/TRBV3-2|TRBJ1-2
ASSQGTAYGYT
>11|TRBV6-5|TRBJ1-2
ASSYRGDGGLR
>16|TRBV7-9|TRBJ2-2
ASSLSGFGTGGTGELF
>13|TRBV2|TRBJ1-5
ASRGQGDSNQPQH
>13|TRBV30|TRBJ2-2
AWSVLQEGTGELF
>12|TRBV11-2|TRBJ2-2
ASSLSSGTGELF
>12|TRBV2|TRBJ1-5
ASSIEQGHQPQH
>15|TRBV4-2|TRBJ1-3
ASSQEGGRGSGNTIY
>12|TRBV6-5|TRBJ1-1
ASSYSTGRTEAF
>14|TRBV6-5|TRBJ1-1
ASSYSIPGGVTEAF
>11|TRBV5-1|TRBJ2-7
ASSLGEEGEQY
>14|TRBV4-2|TRBJ2-7
ASSPRGQRGYYEQY